This T cell receptor (beta chain) is from a study of T cell changes during pregnancy in multiple sclerosis. CDR1 SGHNT and CDR2 YYREEE come from the germline V gene (reference sequence). This CDR3 comprises 16 residues. V shed 0 bases and J 1 base; nucleotides not matched to a gene: 3. The protocol was immunoSEQ multiplex PCR, while the TCRdb copy is restricted to in-frame clones and leaves out a portion. The sample records about 79,000 clones, around nine tenths being singletons. The rearrangement links TRBV5-4 to TRBJ2-2; TRBD1 aligns across 7 bases. The TCR originated in a female donor with multiple sclerosis, enrolled in a pregnancy study. Sample: CD4+ T cells from peripheral blood mononuclear cells, taken in the second trimester of pregnancy. In DNA form, the CDR3 reads TGTGCCAGCAGCTTGGAGGGACAGATGAACACCGGGGAGCTGTTTTTT. Its protein is CASSLEGQMNTGELFF.